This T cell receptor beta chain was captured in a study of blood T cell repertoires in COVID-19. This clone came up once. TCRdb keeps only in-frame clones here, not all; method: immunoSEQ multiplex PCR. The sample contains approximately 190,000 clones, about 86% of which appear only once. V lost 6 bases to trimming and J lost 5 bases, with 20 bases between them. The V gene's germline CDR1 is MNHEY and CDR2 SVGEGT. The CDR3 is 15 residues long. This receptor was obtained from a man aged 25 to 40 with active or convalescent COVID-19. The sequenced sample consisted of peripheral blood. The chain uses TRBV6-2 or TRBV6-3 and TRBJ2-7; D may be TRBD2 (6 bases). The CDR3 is CASSRGTGVRNEQYF. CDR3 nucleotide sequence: TGTGCCAGCAGCCGGGGGACGGGGGTTAGGAACGAGCAGTACTTC.